The 17 T cell receptor beta chains below come from one sample, sequenced in a study of blood T cells in healthy people across ages. Combining a sample-barcoded 5' primer with a J-beta primer mix, a second PCR ran for 7 to 11 cycles. TCRdb fed the 5' RACE reads into MiXCR, producing one record per CDR3 protein. The sample records a few hundred thousand distinct CDR3 sequences, roughly 29% being singletons. Sequencing input: blood. Receptors were obtained from a woman between 65 and 79 years old in good health.

This clonotype was counted only a few times. The chain uses TRBV20-1 and TRBJ2-7; a weak D match, TRBD1 (5 bases). This CDR3 contains 12 residues. Trimming stripped 6 bases from V and 3 bases from J, with 12 bases between. Germline V gene lookup returns CDR1 DFQATT and CDR2 SNEGSKA (reference sequence). The CDR3 nucleotides are TGCAGTGCCCGCAGGGTTAACTACGAGCAGTACTTC. It specifies CSARRVNYEQYF.

The chain links TRBV4-1 to TRBJ1-2; 7 bases are shared with TRBD1. CDR1 is MGHRA and CDR2 is YSYEKL in the germline V gene. The trim removed 4 bases at V and 4 bases at J, leaving 15 bases unmatched. This CDR3 comprises 17 residues. CDR3 in amino acids: CASSPALGETGTYGYTF. CDR3 DNA sequence: TGCGCCAGCAGCCCAGCCCTCGGAGAGACAGGGACCTATGGCTACACCTTC.

The V and J genes are TRBV11-2 and TRBJ2-2, with D unresolved. Trimming pared 4 bases from V and 1 base from J, leaving 10 bases between. Germline V gene data show CDR1 as SGHAT and CDR2 as FQNNGV. CDR3 length: 15 amino acids. The CDR3 sequence is CASSYRPLNTGELFF. CDR3 bases: TGTGCCAGCAGCTACCGTCCTTTGAACACCGGGGAGCTGTTTTTT.

This clonotype was recorded a few times. Because the CDR3 is missing its conserved closing phenylalanine or tryptophan, this is likely a read error. The chain uses TRBV20-1 and TRBJ2-5; D perhaps matches TRBD2 (6 bases). Trimming cost V 1 base and J 5 bases, with 14 bases left between them. CDR3 length: 14 amino acids. Germline CDR1 is DFQATT and CDR2 is SNEGSKA (reference sequence). CDR3 loop: CSARGGAGSETQYL. The CDR3 DNA reads TGCAGTGCTAGAGGGGGCGCGGGGAGCGAGACCCAGTACCTC.

J is TRBJ2-2 and V is TRBV29-1; D gene ambiguous. The germline V gene has CDR1 SQVTM and CDR2 ANQGSEA. V lost 7 bases to trimming and J lost 6 bases, with 9 bases between them. The CDR3 runs to 11 residues. Here the CDR3 DNA reads TGCAGCGCCTTACTGGCCGGGGAGCTGTTTTTT. Translation: CSALLAGELFF.

This chain joins TRBV12-3 or TRBV12-4 and TRBJ1-1; D gene uncertain. The CDR3 covers 16 residues. Trimming left V 6 bases short and J 4 bases short, with 21 bases between. The CDR3 DNA is TGTGCCAGCAGGCCCACGTCTCGCCTTCGTCGCACTGAAGCTTTCTTT. As protein: CASRPTSRLRRTEAFF.

This chain uses TRBV5-6 with TRBJ1-3; 9 bases agree with TRBD1. CDR1 is SGHDT and CDR2 is YYEEEE in the germline V gene. The CDR3 runs 13 residues. The J segment lost 11 bases and the V segment lost 2 bases, leaving 5 bases of the junction unmatched. CDR3 sequence reads: CASSFRDRDAIYF. CDR3 coding DNA: TGTGCCAGCAGCTTCCGGGACAGGGACGCCATATATTTT.

The V and J genes are TRBV13 and TRBJ2-7, with D possibly TRBD1 on 7 matching bases. CDR1 is PRHDT, CDR2 FYEKMQ, per germline (reference sequence). V shed 2 bases and J shed 5 bases, with 13 bases lying between them. The CDR3 has 14 amino acids. CDR3 sequence: CASSLPGGSHEQYF. The DNA for the CDR3 is TGTGCCAGCAGCTTACCAGGGGGGAGCCACGAGCAGTACTTC.

This chain joins TRBV5-4 and TRBJ2-3, with D tentatively TRBD2 (5 bases). V was cut by 10 bases and J by 2 bases, with 17 bases left in between. Germline values: CDR1 SGHNT, CDR2 YYREEE (reference sequence). This CDR3 spans 14 amino acids. This CDR3 is CAWEMSGITDTQYF. The CDR3 bases are TGTGCCTGGGAAATGAGCGGAATCACAGATACGCAGTATTTT.

DNA of the CDR3: TGTGCCACCAGTGACCGGGTGGGGCGGAATCCCTACAATGAGCAGTTCTTC. Protein: CATSDRVGRNPYNEQFF. This chain joins TRBV24-1 and TRBJ2-1, with a tentative D call TRBD1 (5 bases). V shed 4 bases and J shed 2 bases, with 17 bases lying between them. The germline gives CDR1 KGHDR, CDR2 SFDVKD. This CDR3 comprises 17 residues.

The V and J genes are TRBV29-1 and TRBJ2-5; tentative D call: TRBD2 (6 bases). The V end lost 6 bases, the J end lost 6 bases, and 17 bases lay between the germline ends. The CDR3 runs to 13 residues. Per the germline V gene, CDR1 is SQVTM and CDR2 is ANQGSEA. The CDR3 reads CSVVGTEIQTQYF. The CDR3 nucleotides are TGCAGCGTGGTCGGGACTGAAATCCAGACCCAGTACTTC.

This chain connects TRBV7-2 to TRBJ1-2, with 11 bases aligning to TRBD1. V trimming: 4 bases; J trimming: 4 bases; junction bases outside the gene matches: 11. Germline CDR1 is SGHTA and CDR2 is FQGNSA. The CDR3 extends over 17 amino acids. This CDR3 is CASSSSPGQGGLYGYTF. Here the CDR3 DNA reads TGTGCCAGCAGCTCCTCCCCGGGACAGGGGGGCCTCTATGGCTACACCTTC.

This clonotype has just one count. The chain joins TRBV5-1 to TRBJ1-5, with no clear D. Looked up from germline, CDR1 is SGHRS and CDR2 is YFSETQ. The ends were cut back, 0 bases at V and 0 bases at J, with 7 bases in the middle. The CDR3 extends over 15 amino acids. The CDR3 reads CASSLVSDSNQPQHF. The DNA for the CDR3 is TGCGCCAGCAGCTTGGTTTCGGATAGCAATCAGCCCCAGCATTTT.

This clonotype was detected only a few times. The chain is built from TRBV15 and TRBJ2-2, with D hard to call. Trimming took off 3 bases at V and 4 bases at J, with 9 bases between the two ends. CDR1 and CDR2 from the germline V gene are LNHNV and YYDKDF (reference sequence). The CDR3 contains 14 residues. The CDR3 sequence is CATSSREATGELFF. The CDR3 DNA reads TGTGCCACCAGCAGCCGAGAAGCCACCGGGGAGCTGTTTTTT. Together with reference TRBV15 and TRBJ2-2, the CDR3 gives the full variable domain: DAMVIQNPRYQVTQFGKPVTLSCSQTLNHNVMYWYQQKSSQAPKLLFHYYDKDFNNEADTPDNFQSRRPNTSFCFLDIRSPGLGDTAMYLCATSSREATGELFFGEGSRLTVL.

This clonotype was detected only a few times. V gene TRBV5-1 combines with J gene TRBJ2-1, with D unclear. CDR1 is SGHRS and CDR2 is YFSETQ in the germline V gene. V was trimmed by 0 bases and J by 1 base, leaving 11 bases between them. This CDR3 region has 16 residues. The CDR3, as DNA: TGCGCCAGCAGCTTGGCCCCTGGAACTTCCTACAATGAGCAGTTCTTC. Its translation: CASSLAPGTSYNEQFF.

This clonotype was recorded a few times. The gene calls are TRBV11-3 and TRBJ2-1; D may correspond to TRBD1 or TRBD2 (5 bases each). The CDR3 runs 12 residues. Germline V lookup: CDR1 SGHNT, CDR2 YENEEA. V shed 6 bases and J shed 12 bases, with 15 bases lying between them. CDR3 in DNA: TGTGCCAGCAGTTTCGGGGACCGCCTGCAGTTCTTC. Residues: CASSFGDRLQFF. Full variable domain (rest looked up from reference TRBV11-3 and TRBJ2-1): EAGVVQSPRYKIIEKKQPVAFWCNPISGHNTLYWYLQNLGQGPELLIRYENEEAVDDSQLPKDRFSAERLKGVDSTLKIQPAELGDSAVYLCASSFGDRLQFFGPGTRLTVL.

The sample holds a few counts of this clonotype. The CDR3 DNA sequence: TGCGCCAGCAGCTTGCTGTCGAACCAAGAGACCCAGTACTTC. Encoded protein: CASSLLSNQETQYF. The chain joins TRBV5-1 to TRBJ2-5; D not resolved. Germline V gives CDR1 SGHRS, CDR2 YFSETQ. This CDR3 comprises 14 residues. V was trimmed by 1 base and J by 0 bases, leaving 7 bases between them.